This T cell receptor beta chain derives from a study of beta chain features in type 1 diabetes. Notes on the study in general: Among all four CD4+ subsets, Type 1 diabetes patients had TCRB CDR3s that were moderately but significantly shorter. Sequencing the cDNA could make cells with high TCR expression show up more than they should.

As every portion of the isolated RNA was reverse transcribed, the sequencing read expressed TCRB transcripts. About 3.5 million reads per sample on average were obtained from naive, central memory and regulatory T cell samples. TCRdb keeps only in-frame clones here, not all; method: immunoSEQ multiplex PCR. The sample gives 240,000 or so clones, around 21% of which show up once; less than 0.03% is in the top ten. Germline V gene lookup returns CDR1 LGHNA and CDR2 YSLEER. CDR3 size: 17 residues. Trimming pared 0 bases from V and 4 bases from J, leaving 16 bases between. With respect to this clone: What it binds is not known.

CD4+ naive, central memory, regulatory and stem cell-like memory cells were sorted via CD45RO/CCR7/CD25/CD127/CD95/CD27. This rearrangement joins TRBV4-3 to TRBJ2-1, with D tentatively TRBD2 (6 bases). The TCR was taken from a woman aged 40-49 years with type 1 diabetes. The sequenced material came from naive CD4+ T cells from blood. In nucleotides, the CDR3 is TGCGCCAGCAGCCAAGATCTCTCAGCGGGCCCTTACAATGAGCAGTTCTTC. Its protein is CASSQDLSAGPYNEQFF.